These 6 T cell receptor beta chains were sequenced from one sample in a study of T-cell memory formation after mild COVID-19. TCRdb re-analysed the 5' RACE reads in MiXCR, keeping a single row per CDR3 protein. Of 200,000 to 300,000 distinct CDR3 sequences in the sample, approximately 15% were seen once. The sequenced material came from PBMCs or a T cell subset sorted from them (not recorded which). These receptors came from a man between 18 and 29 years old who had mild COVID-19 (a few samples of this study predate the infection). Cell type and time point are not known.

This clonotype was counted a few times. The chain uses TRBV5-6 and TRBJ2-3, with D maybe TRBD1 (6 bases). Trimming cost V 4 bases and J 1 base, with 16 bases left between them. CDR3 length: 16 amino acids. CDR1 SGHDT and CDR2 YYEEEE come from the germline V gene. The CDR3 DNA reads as TGTGCCAGCAGCGGAACAGGGAGCTCGGGCACAGATACGCAGTATTTT. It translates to CASSGTGSSGTDTQYF.

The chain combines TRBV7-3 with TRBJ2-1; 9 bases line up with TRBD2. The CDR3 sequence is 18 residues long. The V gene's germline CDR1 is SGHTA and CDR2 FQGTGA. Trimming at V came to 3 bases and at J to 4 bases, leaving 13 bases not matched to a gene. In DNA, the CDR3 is TGTGCCAGCAGCTTGGGTCCCCTGACTAGCGGACGATACAATGAGCAGTTCTTC. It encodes CASSLGPLTSGRYNEQFF. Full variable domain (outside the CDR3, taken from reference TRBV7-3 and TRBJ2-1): GAGVSQTPSNKVTEKGKYVELRCDPISGHTALYWYRQSLGQGPEFLIYFQGTGAADDSGLPNDRFFAVRPEGSVSTLKIQRTERGDSAVYLCASSLGPLTSGRYNEQFFGPGTRLTVL.

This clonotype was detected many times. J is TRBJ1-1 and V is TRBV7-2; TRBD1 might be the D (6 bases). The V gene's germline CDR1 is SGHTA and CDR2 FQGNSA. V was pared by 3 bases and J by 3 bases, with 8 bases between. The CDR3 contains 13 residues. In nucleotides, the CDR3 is TGTGCCAGCAGCTTTTCAGGGGACACTGAAGCTTTCTTT. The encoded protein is CASSFSGDTEAFF.

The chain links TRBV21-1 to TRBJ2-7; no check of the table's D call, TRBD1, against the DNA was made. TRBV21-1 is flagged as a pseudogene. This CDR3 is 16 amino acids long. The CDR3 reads CASSKRELDRTHEQYV. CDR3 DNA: TGTGCCAGCAGCAAACGGGAATTGGACAGGACTCACGAGCAGTACGTC.

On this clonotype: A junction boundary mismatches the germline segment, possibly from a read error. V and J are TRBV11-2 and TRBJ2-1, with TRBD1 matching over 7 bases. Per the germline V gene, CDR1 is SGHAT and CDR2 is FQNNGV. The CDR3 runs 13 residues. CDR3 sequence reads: CASSQIRERGQLF. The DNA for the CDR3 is TGTGCCAGCAGCCAGATTAGGGAAAGGGGACAGTTATTC. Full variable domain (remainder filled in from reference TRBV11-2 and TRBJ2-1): EAGVAQSPRYKIIEKRQSVAFWCNPISGHATLYWYQQILGQGPKLLIQFQNNGVVDDSQLPKDRFSAERLKGVDSTLKIQPAKLEDSAVYLCASSQIRERGQLFGPGTRLTVL.

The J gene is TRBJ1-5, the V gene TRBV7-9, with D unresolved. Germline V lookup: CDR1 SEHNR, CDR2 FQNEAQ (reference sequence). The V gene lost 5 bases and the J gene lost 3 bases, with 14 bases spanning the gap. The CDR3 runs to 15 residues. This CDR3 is CASSAGGRYNQPQHF. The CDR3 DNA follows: TGTGCCAGCAGCGCAGGAGGACGGTACAATCAGCCCCAGCATTTT.